The clone carrying this T cell receptor beta chain was picked up a small number of times. The sample originates from a study of T cells after yellow fever vaccination. Each CDR3 protein is one row after TCRdb ran MiXCR on the 5' RACE reads. The sample comprises roughly 330,000 distinct CDR3 sequences, 4% of which are singletons, and 24% rests with the top ten. This clonotype was obtained from a man between 18 and 29 years old who received the YFV17D yellow fever vaccine. The specimen was PBMCs, collected 5 days after the yellow fever booster vaccination.

The CDR3 DNA is TGCAGTGCTAGAGATGTGGGGCACTATAGCACAGATACGCAGTATTTT. It encodes CSARDVGHYSTDTQYF. The gene calls are TRBV20-1 and TRBJ2-3, with D possibly matching TRBD1 (5 bases). CDR3 length: 16 amino acids. Looked up from germline, CDR1 is DFQATT and CDR2 is SNEGSKA (reference sequence). V dropped 0 bases and J dropped 0 bases, with 13 bases sitting between them.